This T cell receptor beta chain was observed in a study of T cell responses to AZD1222 COVID-19 vaccine. Assay: immunoSEQ multiplex PCR; the TCRdb copy retains only in-frame clones and omits some. In the table there are approximately 140,000 clones, 85% to 95% of which are singletons. Per germline, CDR1 LNHDA and CDR2 SQIVND (reference sequence). Trimming shortened V by 3 bases and J by 13 bases, and 15 bases separated the two germline ends. The CDR3 sequence is 12 residues long. The starting material was peripheral blood, obtained on day 0 of MenACWY control vaccination. The receptor was isolated from an adult in good health. The V gene is TRBV19, the J gene TRBJ1-1; D is undetermined. The CDR3 coding sequence is TGTGCCAGTAGTATTCCCGGCTATATCGTTTTCTTT. This gives the protein CASSIPGYIVFF. Full variable domain (missing parts from reference TRBV19 and TRBJ1-1): DGGITQSPKYLFRKEGQNVTLSCEQNLNHDAMYWYRQDPGQGLRLIYYSQIVNDFQKGDIAEGYSVSREKKESFPLTVTSAQKNPTAFYLCASSIPGYIVFFGQGTRLTVV.